A selection of T cell receptor beta chains follows, all from one sample in a study of blood T cell repertoires in COVID-19. Here immunoSEQ multiplex PCR was the method, and the copy in TCRdb shows in-frame clones only, minus some. The sample contains under 30,000 clones, less than 90% of which appear only once. The sample consisted of peripheral blood. The receptors stem from a human donor with active COVID-19. The donor label of this sample is uncertain. CDR3s include the opening cysteine and the closing phenylalanine or tryptophan. The D gene is left open where the match is weak. Where a row states a size, it is once, few, many or the class of an expanded clone; other rows omit it.

size	V	D	J	CDR3	DNA
.	TRBV5-1	.	TRBJ1-2	CASSLVIGGTYGYTF	TGCGCCAGCAGCTTGGTGATAGGGGGAACCTATGGCTACACCTTC
.	TRBV27	.	TRBJ2-7	CASSGGTLYEQYF	TGTGCCAGCAGTGGGGGGACCCTCTACGAGCAGTACTTC
.	TRBV19	TRBD2	TRBJ2-1	CASTGSGRSHNEQFF	TGTGCCAGTACCGGTAGCGGGAGAAGCCACAATGAGCAGTTCTTC
.	TRBV7-9	.	TRBJ1-2	CASSFPGEYGYTF	TGTGCCAGCAGCTTTCCAGGGGAATATGGCTACACCTTC
.	TRBV11-1	TRBD1	TRBJ2-3	CASSARTGVRDTQYF	TGTGCCAGCAGCGCGCGGACAGGGGTGAGAGATACGCAGTATTTT
.	TRBV6-6	TRBD2	TRBJ2-2	CASSYRASGVTGELFF	TGTGCCAGCAGCTACAGGGCTAGCGGGGTCACCGGGGAGCTGTTTTTT
.	TRBV6-5	TRBD1	TRBJ2-3	CASSLDRVTDTQYF	TGTGCCAGCAGTCTCGACAGGGTCACAGATACGCAGTATTTT
.	TRBV18	TRBD1	TRBJ2-3	CASSRPGTVFTDTQYF	TGTGCCAGCTCTCGACCGGGGACAGTCTTCACAGATACGCAGTATTTT
few	TRBV5-1	TRBD1	TRBJ2-7	CASSFDPSGTVLGEQYF	TGCGCCAGCAGCTTCGACCCCTCCGGGACAGTCCTTGGCGAGCAGTACTTC
.	TRBV24-1	.	TRBJ2-3	CATSDAEPTDTQYF	TGTGCCACCAGTGATGCGGAACCCACAGATACGCAGTATTTT
.	TRBV12-3/TRBV12-4	.	TRBJ1-1	CASSLGPNTEAFF	TGTGCCAGCAGTTTAGGGCCGAACACTGAAGCTTTCTTT
.	TRBV7-8	.	TRBJ2-3	CASSRDYDTDTQYF	TGTGCCAGCAGCCGAGACTACGACACAGATACGCAGTATTTT
.	TRBV4-1	TRBD2	TRBJ2-1	CASSLTAGDNHNEQFF	TGCGCCAGCAGCTTGACCGCGGGAGATAATCACAATGAGCAGTTCTTC
once	TRBV6-5	TRBD2	TRBJ2-7	CASSFGGLAGGEQYF	TGTGCCAGCAGTTTCGGCGGACTAGCGGGAGGCGAGCAGTACTTC
.	TRBV3-1/TRBV3-2	TRBD2	TRBJ2-7	CASSRKGPTLAGTYEQYF	TGTGCCAGCAGCCGCAAGGGGCCTACGCTAGCGGGGACCTACGAGCAGTACTTC
.	TRBV11-2	.	TRBJ2-5	CASSLGLQPGVEETQYF	TGTGCCAGCAGCTTAGGACTACAGCCGGGGGTAGAAGAGACCCAGTACTTC
.	TRBV9	TRBD2	TRBJ2-7	CASSPAGGYEQYF	TGTGCCAGCAGCCCAGCGGGGGGCTACGAGCAGTACTTC
.	TRBV11-2	.	TRBJ1-3	CASSLGGSGNTIYF	TGTGCCAGCAGCTTGGGGGGCTCTGGAAACACCATATATTTT
.	TRBV28	TRBD1	TRBJ2-7	CASSFRDRANEQYF	TGTGCCAGCAGTTTCCGGGACAGGGCAAACGAGCAGTACTTC
.	TRBV6-5	TRBD1	TRBJ2-3	CASSSAGTESTDTQYF	TGTGCCAGCAGTTCAGCCGGGACAGAGAGCACAGATACGCAGTATTTT
.	TRBV6-5	.	TRBJ1-1	CASSSTGLMNTEAFF	TGTGCCAGCAGTTCGACAGGCCTCATGAACACTGAAGCTTTCTTT
.	TRBV10-3	TRBD1	TRBJ2-3	CAISLTGGSDTQYF	TGTGCCATCAGTTTGACAGGGGGCTCAGATACGCAGTATTTT
.	TRBV3-1/TRBV3-2	TRBD1	TRBJ1-6	CASSPRQGISPLHF	TGTGCCAGCAGCCCCCGACAGGGTATATCACCCCTCCACTTT
.	TRBV4-1	.	TRBJ2-1	CASSQGPGYNEQFF	TGCGCCAGCAGCCAAGGCCCGGGATACAATGAGCAGTTCTTC
.	TRBV11-2	TRBD2	TRBJ2-3	CASSLTLAGSTDTQYF	TGTGCCAGCAGCCTGACGCTAGCGGGCAGCACAGATACGCAGTATTTT
.	TRBV5-4	.	TRBJ2-1	CASSIPTSNEQFF	TGTGCCAGCTCCATTCCTACTAGTAATGAGCAGTTCTTC
.	TRBV7-2	TRBD1	TRBJ1-1	CASSLETGLLNTEAFF	TGTGCCAGCAGCTTAGAGACAGGGTTATTGAACACTGAAGCTTTCTTT
.	TRBV9	.	TRBJ2-1	CASSVRQALYNEQFF	TGTGCCAGCAGCGTAAGACAGGCCCTCTACAATGAGCAGTTCTTC
.	TRBV7-3	.	TRBJ2-5	CASSRDIQETQYF	TGTGCCAGCAGCAGGGACATCCAAGAGACCCAGTACTTC
.	TRBV6-5	TRBD2	TRBJ2-5	CASSYQAGLQETQYF	TGTGCCAGCAGTTACCAAGCGGGGTTACAAGAGACCCAGTACTTC
.	TRBV24-1	TRBD2	TRBJ2-3	CATSDFSGGASPDTQYF	TGTGCCACCAGTGATTTCAGCGGGGGGGCCTCCCCAGATACGCAGTATTTT
once	TRBV5-8	TRBD2	TRBJ2-6	CASSLGRDYLSGANVLTF	TGTGCCAGCAGCTTAGGCAGGGACTACCTCTCTGGGGCCAACGTCCTGACTTTC
.	TRBV2	.	TRBJ2-5	CASSESRLYRETQYF	TGTGCCAGCAGTGAAAGTAGACTCTATCGCGAGACCCAGTACTTC
.	TRBV2	TRBD1	TRBJ2-2	CASSERGRRTGELFF	TGTGCCAGCAGTGAAAGGGGGCGAAGGACCGGGGAGCTGTTTTTT
.	TRBV19	.	TRBJ2-3	CASSIVVTGTDTQYF	TGTGCCAGTAGTATAGTGGTCACAGGCACAGATACGCAGTATTTT
.	TRBV5-1	.	TRBJ1-1	CASSPFTGGGTEAFF	TGCGCCAGCAGCCCTTTTACGGGAGGGGGAACTGAAGCTTTCTTT
.	TRBV25-1	TRBD2	TRBJ2-1	CASSSRVGSGIHNEQFF	TGTGCCAGCAGTTCCCGGGTCGGTAGCGGGATCCACAATGAGCAGTTCTTC
.	TRBV9	.	TRBJ2-1	CARRETNEQFF	TGTGCCAGACGGGAGACCAATGAGCAGTTCTTC
.	TRBV25-1	.	TRBJ1-5	CASSRGESNQPQHF	TGTGCCAGCTCCCGGGGGGAGTCCAATCAGCCCCAGCATTTT
.	TRBV6-5	.	TRBJ1-6	CASSWGLSSYNSPLHF	TGTGCCAGCAGTTGGGGACTGAGCTCCTATAATTCACCCCTCCACTTT
.	TRBV5-1	TRBD1	TRBJ2-4	CASSMGQGGIQYF	TGCGCCAGCAGCATGGGACAGGGCGGCATTCAGTACTTC
.	TRBV5-4	TRBD2	TRBJ2-1	CASSGRLAGNNEQFF	TGTGCCAGCAGCGGAAGACTAGCGGGGAACAATGAGCAGTTCTTC
.	TRBV9	TRBD1	TRBJ1-3	CASSSLQGASGNTIYF	TGTGCCAGCAGCTCTTTACAGGGGGCCTCTGGAAACACCATATATTTT
.	TRBV2	.	TRBJ2-3	CASRPADTQYF	TGTGCCAGCAGGCCGGCAGATACGCAGTATTTT
.	TRBV7-9	.	TRBJ2-3	CASSNGGTDTQYF	TGTGCCAGCAGCAACGGGGGCACAGATACGCAGTATTTT
.	TRBV11-1	.	TRBJ2-3	CASSPGGRDTQYF	TGTGCCAGCAGCCCGGGGGGCCGAGATACGCAGTATTTT
once	TRBV7-9	.	TRBJ2-1	CASSLSYNEQFF	TGTGCCAGCAGCCTCTCCTACAATGAGCAGTTCTTC
.	TRBV6-5	TRBD2	TRBJ2-7	CASRQIAGGGYEQYF	TGTGCCAGCAGGCAAATAGCGGGGGGCGGCTACGAGCAGTACTTC
.	TRBV30	.	TRBJ2-7	CAWRPPSSRANYEQYF	TGTGCCTGGAGGCCCCCCTCGTCGAGAGCTAACTACGAGCAGTACTTC
few	TRBV7-3	.	TRBJ1-6	CASSSYNSPLHF	TGTGCCAGCAGCTCGTATAATTCACCCCTCCACTTT
.	TRBV24-1	TRBD1	TRBJ1-4	CATSDSWDSPNEKLFF	TGTGCCACCAGTGATTCCTGGGACAGCCCTAATGAAAAACTGTTTTTT
.	TRBV18	TRBD1	TRBJ2-5	CASSPTGMQETQYF	TGTGCCAGCTCACCGACAGGGATGCAAGAGACCCAGTACTTC
.	TRBV27	TRBD1	TRBJ2-7	CASSPSGTGAYEQYF	TGTGCCAGCAGTCCCTCCGGGACAGGGGCCTACGAGCAGTACTTC
once	TRBV7-9	TRBD2	TRBJ2-7	CASSSGLAGVGEQYF	TGTGCCAGCAGCTCGGGACTAGCGGGAGTCGGCGAGCAGTACTTC
.	TRBV28	TRBD2	TRBJ2-7	CASSFLLAGGRGEQYF	TGTGCCAGCAGTTTCCTCCTAGCGGGAGGACGGGGCGAGCAGTACTTC
.	TRBV10-3	.	TRBJ2-3	CAISVGGATDTQYF	TGTGCCATCAGTGTAGGGGGGGCTACAGATACGCAGTATTTT
.	TRBV5-1	.	TRBJ1-4	CASSFIQGEKLFF	TGCGCCAGCAGCTTCATACAGGGTGAAAAACTTTTTTTT
few	TRBV7-6	.	TRBJ2-5	CASSLADLKQETQYF	TGTGCCAGCAGCTTAGCCGACTTAAAACAAGAGACCCAGTACTTC
medium-sized	TRBV6-2/TRBV6-3	.	TRBJ2-7	CASSYGPLNTEQYF	TGTGCCAGCAGTTACGGGCCCTTAAACACCGAGCAGTACTTC